A selection of T cell receptor beta chains follows, all from one sample in a study of T cells after yellow fever vaccination. TCRdb redid the calling of the 5' RACE reads with MiXCR, one entry per CDR3 protein. The sample holds 150,000 to 200,000 distinct CDR3 sequences, approximately 10% seen once. The starting material was CD8+ T cells sorted from PBMCs, obtained 15 days after the yellow fever booster vaccination. The receptors here all came from a man aged 18-30 years who received the YFV17D yellow fever vaccine. CDR3s include the opening cysteine and the closing phenylalanine or tryptophan. Fields, in order: D gene, V gene, J gene, clone size, CDR3 protein, CDR3 DNA. A D gene is named only where the DNA matches it firmly. Some rows mark clone size as missing; the rest say once, few, many or name a class of expanded clone.

>.|TRBV9|TRBJ2-3|.
CASRNGTPSTDTQYF
TGTGCCAGCAGGAACGGGACACCCAGCACAGATACGCAGTATTTT
>TRBD1|TRBV6-2/TRBV6-3|TRBJ2-3|few
CASSRRQGTDTQYF
TGTGCCAGCAGCCGTCGACAGGGGACAGATACGCAGTATTTT
>.|TRBV6-2/TRBV6-3|TRBJ1-1|many
CASSESPYEAFF
TGTGCCAGCAGTGAGAGCCCCTACGAAGCTTTCTTT
>TRBD2|TRBV5-1|TRBJ2-1|.
CASSLEAGGSYNEQFF
TGCGCCAGCAGCTTGGAAGCGGGGGGCTCCTACAATGAGCAGTTCTTC
>TRBD2|TRBV4-2|TRBJ2-3|.
CASSQETSGEDTQYF
TGTGCCAGCAGCCAAGAGACTAGCGGGGAAGATACGCAGTATTTT
>.|TRBV5-5|TRBJ2-1|.
CASSVSRGHNEQFF
TGTGCCAGCAGCGTATCGCGTGGACACAATGAGCAGTTCTTC
>TRBD1|TRBV9|TRBJ2-3|few
CASSGDRVKYF
TGTGCCAGCAGCGGCGACAGGGTCAAGTATTTT
>TRBD1|TRBV7-7|TRBJ2-3|.
CASSSTLGVGTATDTQYF
TGTGCTAGCAGCTCGACACTAGGGGTGGGGACAGCAACAGATACGCAGTATTTT
>.|TRBV12-3/TRBV12-4|TRBJ2-2|many
CASSPSGELFF
TGTGCCAGCAGCCCCAGCGGGGAGCTGTTTTTT
>TRBD1|TRBV19|TRBJ2-2|few
CASSIDRGRRTGELFF
TGTGCCAGTAGTATTGACAGGGGGCGCCGAACCGGGGAGCTGTTTTTT
>.|TRBV12-3/TRBV12-4|TRBJ1-5|many
CASRDQGENQPQHF
TGTGCCAGCAGGGATCAGGGTGAGAATCAGCCCCAGCATTTT
>TRBD2|TRBV29-1|TRBJ2-1|.
CSVMISGGAGNEQFF
TGCAGCGTGATGATAAGCGGGGGGGCGGGAAATGAGCAGTTCTTC
>.|TRBV6-2/TRBV6-3|TRBJ2-3|.
CASSYTRLLGTDTQYF
TGTGCCAGCAGTTATACCAGGTTACTGGGCACAGATACGCAGTATTTT
>.|TRBV21-1|TRBJ2-2|.
CASSRFLRDTGELFF
TGTGCCAGCAGCAGATTTCTTAGGGACACCGGGGAGCTGTTTTTT
>.|TRBV2|TRBJ2-2|.
CASSGDGYTGELFF
TGTGCCAGCAGTGGCGACGGGTACACCGGGGAGCTGTTTTTT
>.|TRBV6-5|TRBJ2-7|.
CASRSAGGTLAF
TGTGCCAGCAGGAGTGCAGGGGGGACTTTGGCCTTC